This entry lists 8 T cell receptor beta chains sequenced from one sample in a study of T-cell reconstitution after alpha-beta-depleted transplantation in children. TCRbeta library construction was performed incorporating unique molecular identifiers. TCRdb reprocessed the PCR reads via MiXCR and lists one record per CDR3 protein. The table lists hundreds of thousands of distinct CDR3 sequences, about 12% of them singletons. This specimen consisted of PBMCs, obtained before TCRalphabeta/CD19-depleted stem cell transplant. These receptor sequences come from a girl between 2 and 10 years old with congenital amegakaryocytic thrombocytopenia, due to receive a stem cell transplant.

This clonotype was recorded at least ten times. The chain links TRBV6-5 to TRBJ2-1; 11 nucleotides line up with TRBD2. CDR3 size: 15 residues. V lost 4 bases, J lost 2 bases, and 1 base stayed unmatched. Looked up from germline, CDR1 is MNHEY and CDR2 is SVGAGI. This CDR3 reads CASSLTSGTYNEQFF. CDR3 DNA: TGTGCCAGCAGTTTGACTAGCGGGACCTACAATGAGCAGTTCTTC.

This clonotype was seen many times. The CDR3 DNA follows: TGCAGTGCTGTTACAGGGGGCAGAAGCAATCAGCCCCAGCATTTT. As protein: CSAVTGGRSNQPQHF. The chain employs TRBV20-1 and TRBJ1-5; TRBD1 agrees at 9 bases. The V and J ends lost 5 bases and 1 base, in that order; junction bases with no gene match: 6. Per the germline V gene, CDR1 is DFQATT and CDR2 is SNEGSKA (reference sequence). The CDR3 spans 15 residues.

V gene TRBV4-1 combines with J gene TRBJ2-7, with TRBD2 identical over 8 bases. Trimming at V came to 2 bases and at J to 4 bases, leaving 4 bases not matched to a gene. This CDR3 region has 14 residues. Germline V gene sequence: CDR1 MGHRA, CDR2 YSYEKL. CDR3 DNA sequence: TGCGCCAGCAGCCAAACTAGCGGCCGGTACGAGCAGTACTTC. Encoded protein: CASSQTSGRYEQYF.

This clonotype has a count of ten or more. The chain couples TRBV4-1 to TRBJ1-6; D is uncertain. Per the germline V gene, CDR1 is MGHRA and CDR2 is YSYEKL. The CDR3 extends over 15 amino acids. V gave up 1 base and J gave up 5 bases, with 9 bases separating them. The CDR3 loop is CASSQGRTDNSPLHF. The CDR3 DNA sequence: TGCGCCAGCAGCCAAGGTCGCACCGATAATTCACCCCTCCACTTT.

This clonotype was detected ten times or more. This chain uses TRBV4-1 with TRBJ2-1; D is tentatively TRBD1 or TRBD2 (6 bases each). The V and J ends lost 1 base and 7 bases respectively, with 8 bases between them. The CDR3 extends over 13 amino acids. The germline gives CDR1 MGHRA, CDR2 YSYEKL. DNA for the CDR3: TGCGCCAGCAGCCAAGGAGGGGGGAATGAGCAGTTCTTC. Its protein product is CASSQGGGNEQFF.

Ten or more counts support this clonotype. V is TRBV4-1 and J is TRBJ1-4; no definite D call. In germline, CDR1 is MGHRA, CDR2 YSYEKL. The V and J ends lost 3 bases and 3 bases respectively, with 2 bases between them. CDR3 length equals 12 residues. The CDR3 DNA sequence: TGCGCCAGCAGCCAGCCTAATGAAAAACTGTTTTTT. Its protein product is CASSQPNEKLFF.

In this sample, this clonotype turned up a few times. The chain is built from TRBV7-6 and TRBJ1-5; 7 nucleotides match TRBD1. This CDR3 spans 15 amino acids. Germline trimming cut 1 base from V and 3 bases from J; bases unmatched to any gene: 3. The germline gives CDR1 SGHVS, CDR2 FNYEAQ. DNA for the CDR3: TGTGCCAGCAGCTTAGGGACAGGCGCCAATCAGCCCCAGCATTTT. Its protein product is CASSLGTGANQPQHF.

This clonotype was observed at least ten times. The chain links TRBV5-1 to TRBJ2-2; TRBD2 matches 7 bases. The CDR3 runs 14 residues. V lost 9 bases to trimming and J lost 7 bases; unmatched junction nucleotides: 12. In germline, CDR1 is SGHRS, CDR2 YFSETQ. Here the CDR3 DNA reads TGCGCCACCAAGGGAAGCGGGAAGAGCGGGGAGCTGTTTTTT. Translating gives CATKGSGKSGELFF.